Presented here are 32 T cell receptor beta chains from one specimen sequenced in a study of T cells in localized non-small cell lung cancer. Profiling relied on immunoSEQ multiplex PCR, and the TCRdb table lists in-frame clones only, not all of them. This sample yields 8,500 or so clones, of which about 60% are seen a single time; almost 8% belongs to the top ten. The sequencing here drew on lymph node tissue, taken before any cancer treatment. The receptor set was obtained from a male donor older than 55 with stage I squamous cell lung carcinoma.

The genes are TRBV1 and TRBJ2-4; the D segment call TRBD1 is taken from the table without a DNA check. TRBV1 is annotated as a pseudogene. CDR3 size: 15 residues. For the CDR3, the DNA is TGCGCCAGCAGCCAAGATGGCTCTCCCAAAAACATTCAGTACTTC. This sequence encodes CASSQDGSPKNIQYF.

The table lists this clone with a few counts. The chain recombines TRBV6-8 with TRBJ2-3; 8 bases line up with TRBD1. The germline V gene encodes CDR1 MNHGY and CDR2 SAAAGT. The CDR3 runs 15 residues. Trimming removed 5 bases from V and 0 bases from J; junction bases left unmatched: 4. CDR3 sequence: CASSAGTGSTDTQYF. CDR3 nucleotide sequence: TGTGCCAGCAGTGCCGGGACAGGAAGCACAGATACGCAGTATTTT.

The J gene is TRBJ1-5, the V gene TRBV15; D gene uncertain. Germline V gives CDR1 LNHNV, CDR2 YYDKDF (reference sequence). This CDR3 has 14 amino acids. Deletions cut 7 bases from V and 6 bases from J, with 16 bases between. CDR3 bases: TGTGCCACCAAACGGGGTAGTTCAGGTCAGCCCCAGCATTTT. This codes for CATKRGSSGQPQHF.

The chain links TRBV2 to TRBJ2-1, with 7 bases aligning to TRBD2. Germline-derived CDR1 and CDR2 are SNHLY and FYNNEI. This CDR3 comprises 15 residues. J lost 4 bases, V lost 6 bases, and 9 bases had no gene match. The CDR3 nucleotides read TGTGCCAGCAGGATGGGGCTAGCGGTTTACAATGAGCAGTTCTTC. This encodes CASRMGLAVYNEQFF.

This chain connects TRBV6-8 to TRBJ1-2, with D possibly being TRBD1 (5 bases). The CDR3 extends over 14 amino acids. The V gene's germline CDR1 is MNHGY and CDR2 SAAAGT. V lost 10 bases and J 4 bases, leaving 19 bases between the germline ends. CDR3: CATRRPGAAYGYTF. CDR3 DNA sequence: TGTGCCACCCGGCGGCCCGGGGCGGCCTATGGCTACACCTTC.

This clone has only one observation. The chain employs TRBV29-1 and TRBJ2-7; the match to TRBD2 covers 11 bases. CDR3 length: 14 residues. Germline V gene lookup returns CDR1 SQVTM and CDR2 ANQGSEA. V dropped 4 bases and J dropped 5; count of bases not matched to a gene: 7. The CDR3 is CSVGIAGGPHEQYF. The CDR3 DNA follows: TGCAGCGTTGGGATAGCGGGAGGGCCCCACGAGCAGTACTTC.

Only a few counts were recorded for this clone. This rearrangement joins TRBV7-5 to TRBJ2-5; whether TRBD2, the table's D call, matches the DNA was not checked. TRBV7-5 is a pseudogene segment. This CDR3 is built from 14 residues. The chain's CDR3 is CASSFPPGGETQYF. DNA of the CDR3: TGTGCCAGCAGCTTTCCGCCTGGGGGGGAGACCCAGTACTTC.

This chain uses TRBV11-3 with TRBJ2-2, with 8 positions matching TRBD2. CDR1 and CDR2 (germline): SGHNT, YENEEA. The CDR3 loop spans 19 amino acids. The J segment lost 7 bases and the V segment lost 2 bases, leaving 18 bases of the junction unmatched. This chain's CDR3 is CASSLPLQRKAGESGELFF. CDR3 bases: TGTGCCAGCAGCTTACCCCTTCAGCGAAAAGCGGGAGAGAGCGGGGAGCTGTTTTTT.

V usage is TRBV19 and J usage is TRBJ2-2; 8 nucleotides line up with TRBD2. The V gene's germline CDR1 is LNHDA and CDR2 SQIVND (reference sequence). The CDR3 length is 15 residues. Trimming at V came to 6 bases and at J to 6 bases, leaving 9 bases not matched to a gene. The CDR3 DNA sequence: TGTGCCAGTAGCGGGGCCCACGGGAGGGCCGGGGAGCTGTTTTTT. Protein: CASSGAHGRAGELFF.

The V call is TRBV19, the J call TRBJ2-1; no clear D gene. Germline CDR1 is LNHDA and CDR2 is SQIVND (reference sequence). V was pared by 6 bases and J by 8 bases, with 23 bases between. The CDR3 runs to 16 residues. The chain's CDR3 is CASSVSTGPLRDEQFF. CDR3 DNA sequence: TGTGCCAGTAGCGTGAGCACTGGACCTCTAAGGGATGAGCAGTTCTTC.

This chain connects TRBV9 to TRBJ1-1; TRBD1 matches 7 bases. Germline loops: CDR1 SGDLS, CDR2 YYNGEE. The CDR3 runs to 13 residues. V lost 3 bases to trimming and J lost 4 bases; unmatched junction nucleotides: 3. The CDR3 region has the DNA TGTGCCAGCAGCGACCACAGGGGCACTGAAGCTTTCTTT. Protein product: CASSDHRGTEAFF.

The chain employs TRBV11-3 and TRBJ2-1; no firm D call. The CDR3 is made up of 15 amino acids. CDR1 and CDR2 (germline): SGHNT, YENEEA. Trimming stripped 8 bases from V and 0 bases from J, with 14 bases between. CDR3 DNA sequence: TGTGCCAGCGGTTCAACGGCGAGCTCCTACAATGAGCAGTTCTTC. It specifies CASGSTASSYNEQFF.

The CDR3 is CASSLDRPHTDTQYF. The CDR3 bases are TGCGCCAGCAGCTTGGACAGGCCCCACACAGATACGCAGTATTTT. This chain connects TRBV5-1 to TRBJ2-3; possible D gene TRBD1, 5 bases. This CDR3 region has 15 residues. Germline CDR1 is SGHRS and CDR2 is YFSETQ. The V and J ends lost 0 bases and 2 bases respectively, with 10 bases between them. Drawing the rest from reference TRBV5-1 and TRBJ2-3, the complete variable domain is KAGVTQTPRYLIKTRGQQVTLSCSPISGHRSVSWYQQTPGQGLQFLFEYFSETQRNKGNFPGRFSGRQFSNSRSEMNVSTLELGDSALYLCASSLDRPHTDTQYFGPGTRLTVL.

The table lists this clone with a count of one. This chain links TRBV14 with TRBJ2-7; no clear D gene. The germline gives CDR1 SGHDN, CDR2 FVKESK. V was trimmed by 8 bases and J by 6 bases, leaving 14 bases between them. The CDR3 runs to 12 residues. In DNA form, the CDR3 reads TGTGCCAGCGCCCCGTTTGGATTCGAGCAGTACTTC. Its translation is CASAPFGFEQYF.

The CDR3 DNA sequence: TGTGCCAGTAGTCCGGGACAGGGGGCGGGGGAGCAGTACTTC. Translated: CASSPGQGAGEQYF. This rearrangement joins TRBV19 to TRBJ2-7; 12 nucleotides match TRBD1. This CDR3 comprises 14 residues. V dropped 5 bases and J dropped 7; count of bases not matched to a gene: 6. The germline CDR1 and CDR2 sequences are LNHDA and SQIVND (reference sequence). Looking up the rest from reference TRBV19 and TRBJ2-7 gives the full variable domain: DGGITQSPKYLFRKEGQNVTLSCEQNLNHDAMYWYRQDPGQGLRLIYYSQIVNDFQKGDIAEGYSVSREKKESFPLTVTSAQKNPTAFYLCASSPGQGAGEQYFGPGTRLTVT.

CDR3 sequence reads: CASSFDSIREKLFF. The CDR3 coding sequence is TGTGCCAGCAGTTTTGACAGTATACGGGAAAAACTGTTTTTT. This chain joins TRBV28 and TRBJ1-4; perhaps TRBD1 as D (5 bases). CDR1 is MDHEN and CDR2 is SYDVKM in the germline V gene. Deletions cut 3 bases from V and 8 bases from J, with 13 bases between. CDR3 length: 14 amino acids.

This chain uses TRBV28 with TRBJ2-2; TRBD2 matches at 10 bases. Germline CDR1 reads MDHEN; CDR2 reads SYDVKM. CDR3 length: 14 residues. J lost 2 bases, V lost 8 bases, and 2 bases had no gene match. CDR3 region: CASASGSNTGELFF. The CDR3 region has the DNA TGTGCCAGCGCTAGCGGGAGCAACACCGGGGAGCTGTTTTTT. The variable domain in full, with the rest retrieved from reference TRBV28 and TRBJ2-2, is DVKVTQSSRYLVKRTGEKVFLECVQDMDHENMFWYRQDPGLGLRLIYFSYDVKMKEKGDIPEGYSVSREKKERFSLILESASTNQTSMYLCASASGSNTGELFFGEGSRLTVL.

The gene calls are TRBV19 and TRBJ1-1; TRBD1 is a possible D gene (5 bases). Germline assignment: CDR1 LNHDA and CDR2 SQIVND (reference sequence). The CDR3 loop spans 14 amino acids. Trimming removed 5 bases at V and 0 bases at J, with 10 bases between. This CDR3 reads CASSSQGLNTEAFF. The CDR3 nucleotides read TGTGCCAGTAGTTCCCAGGGTCTGAACACTGAAGCTTTCTTT.

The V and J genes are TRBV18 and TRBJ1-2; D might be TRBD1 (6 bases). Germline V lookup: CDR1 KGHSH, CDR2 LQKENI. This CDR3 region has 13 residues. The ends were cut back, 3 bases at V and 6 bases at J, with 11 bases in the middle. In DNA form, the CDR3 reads TGTGCCAGCTCACCTGGACAGTGGGATGGCTACACCTTC. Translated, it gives CASSPGQWDGYTF.

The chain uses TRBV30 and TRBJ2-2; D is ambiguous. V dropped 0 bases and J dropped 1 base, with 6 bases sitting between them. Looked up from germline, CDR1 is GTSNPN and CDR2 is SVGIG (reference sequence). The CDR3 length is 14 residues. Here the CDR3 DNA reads TGTGCCTGGAGTGTAGGAGTGAACACCGGGGAGCTGTTTTTT. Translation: CAWSVGVNTGELFF. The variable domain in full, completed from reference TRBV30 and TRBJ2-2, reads SQTIHQWPATLVQPVGSPLSLECTVEGTSNPNLYWYRQAAGRGLQLLFYSVGIGQISSEVPQNLSASRPQDRQFILSSKKLLLSDSGFYLCAWSVGVNTGELFFGEGSRLTVL.

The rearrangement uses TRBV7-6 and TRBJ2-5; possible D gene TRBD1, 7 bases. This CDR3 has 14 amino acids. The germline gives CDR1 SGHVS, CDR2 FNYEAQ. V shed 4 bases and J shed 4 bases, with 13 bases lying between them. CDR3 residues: CASSSPGDRETQYF. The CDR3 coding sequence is TGTGCCAGCAGCTCCCCGGGGGACAGAGAGACCCAGTACTTC.

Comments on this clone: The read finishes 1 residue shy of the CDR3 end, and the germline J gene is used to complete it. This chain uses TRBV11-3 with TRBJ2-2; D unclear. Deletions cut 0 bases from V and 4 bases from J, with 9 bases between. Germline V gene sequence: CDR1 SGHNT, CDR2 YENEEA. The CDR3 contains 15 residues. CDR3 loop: CASSLDSSRTGELFF. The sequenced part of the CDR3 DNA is TGTGCCAGCAGCTTAGATTCAAGTCGCACCGGGGAGCTGTTT.

In DNA, the CDR3 is TGCGCCAGCAGCCCGGCTAATAACCGGGACAGTCAGTTCTTC. Translation: CASSPANNRDSQFF. This chain connects TRBV5-1 to TRBJ2-1; 7 bases agree with TRBD1. Germline V lookup: CDR1 SGHRS, CDR2 YFSETQ. The V segment lost 4 bases and the J segment 13 bases; nucleotides outside the gene matches: 14. This CDR3 is built from 14 residues.

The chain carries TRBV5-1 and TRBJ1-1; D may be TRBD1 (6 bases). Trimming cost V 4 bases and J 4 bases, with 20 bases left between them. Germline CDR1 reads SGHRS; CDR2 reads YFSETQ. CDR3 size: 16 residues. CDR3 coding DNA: TGCGCCAGCAGCAAGGGGGACCGATCGGAGGGCACTGAAGCTTTCTTT. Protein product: CASSKGDRSEGTEAFF.

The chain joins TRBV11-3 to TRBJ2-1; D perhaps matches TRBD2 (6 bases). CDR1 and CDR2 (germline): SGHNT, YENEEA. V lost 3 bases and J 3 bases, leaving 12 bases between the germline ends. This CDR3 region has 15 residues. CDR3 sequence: CASSLGGKNYNEQFF. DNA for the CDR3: TGTGCCAGCAGCTTGGGGGGAAAAAACTACAATGAGCAGTTCTTC.

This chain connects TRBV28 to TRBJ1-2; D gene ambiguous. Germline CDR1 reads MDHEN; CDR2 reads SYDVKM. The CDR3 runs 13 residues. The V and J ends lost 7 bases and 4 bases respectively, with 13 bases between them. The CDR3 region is CASNTGATYGYTF. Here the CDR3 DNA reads TGTGCCAGCAACACGGGAGCGACCTATGGCTACACCTTC.

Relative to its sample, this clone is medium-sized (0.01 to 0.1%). The CDR3 sequence is CASSEGGIPNYGYTF. The CDR3 coding sequence is TGTGCCAGCAGTGAAGGGGGAATACCCAACTATGGCTACACCTTC. The V and J genes are TRBV6-1 and TRBJ1-2; D gene unclear. The V end was cut by 1 base, the J end by 2 bases, with 11 bases between. The CDR3 has 15 amino acids. CDR1 is MNHNS, CDR2 SASEGT, per germline.

Here the CDR3 reads CASSLAFLAAAYNEQFF. DNA of the CDR3: TGCGCCAGCAGCTTGGCCTTTCTAGCGGCGGCCTACAATGAGCAGTTCTTC. The genes are TRBV5-1 and TRBJ2-1, with TRBD2 matching over 7 bases. CDR1 is SGHRS and CDR2 is YFSETQ in the germline V gene. This CDR3 is built from 17 residues. V trimming: 0 bases; J trimming: 2 bases; junction bases outside the gene matches: 8. The full variable domain, rest sourced from reference TRBV5-1 and TRBJ2-1, is KAGVTQTPRYLIKTRGQQVTLSCSPISGHRSVSWYQQTPGQGLQFLFEYFSETQRNKGNFPGRFSGRQFSNSRSEMNVSTLELGDSALYLCASSLAFLAAAYNEQFFGPGTRLTVL.

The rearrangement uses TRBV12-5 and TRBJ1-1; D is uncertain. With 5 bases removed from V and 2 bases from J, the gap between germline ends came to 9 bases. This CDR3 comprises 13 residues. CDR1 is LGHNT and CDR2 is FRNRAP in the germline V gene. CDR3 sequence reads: CASGLHQNTEAFF. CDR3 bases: TGTGCTAGTGGTCTCCATCAAAACACTGAAGCTTTCTTT.

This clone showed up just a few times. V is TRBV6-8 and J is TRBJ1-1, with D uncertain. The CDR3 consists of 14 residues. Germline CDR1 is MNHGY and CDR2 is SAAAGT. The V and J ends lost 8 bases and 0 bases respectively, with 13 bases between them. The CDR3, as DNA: TGTGCCAGCGTACGAGGTGGGATGAACACTGAAGCTTTCTTT. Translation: CASVRGGMNTEAFF.

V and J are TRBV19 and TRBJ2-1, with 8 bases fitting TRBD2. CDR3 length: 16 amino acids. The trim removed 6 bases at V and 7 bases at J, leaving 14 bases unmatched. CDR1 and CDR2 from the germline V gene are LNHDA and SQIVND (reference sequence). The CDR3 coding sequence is TGTGCCAGTAGAATTGTGGGCGGGAGGAATCGTAATGAGCAGTTCTTC. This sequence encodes CASRIVGGRNRNEQFF.

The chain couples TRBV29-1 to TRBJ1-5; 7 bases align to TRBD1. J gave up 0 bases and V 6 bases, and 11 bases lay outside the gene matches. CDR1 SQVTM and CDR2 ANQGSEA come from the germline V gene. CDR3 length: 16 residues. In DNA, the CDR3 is TGCAGCGTAGGGGACAGAATGAGTCCTAGCAATCAGCCCCAGCATTTT. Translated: CSVGDRMSPSNQPQHF.